The next 4 T cell receptor beta chains were all read from a single sample in a study of T cell responses to AZD1222 COVID-19 vaccine. Profiled with immunoSEQ multiplex PCR; TCRdb holds only in-frame clones, not every one. The data contain hundreds of thousands of clones, 94% of them singletons. Sequencing used peripheral blood, obtained 28 days after the second AZD1222 dose. The receptors shown here come from an adult who received the AZD1222 COVID-19 vaccine.

The V call is TRBV7-9, the J call TRBJ2-7; 8 bases agree with TRBD2. Germline V CDR1 and CDR2: SEHNR, FQNEAQ (reference sequence). V lost 4 bases and J lost 5; bases outside the gene matches: 16. This CDR3 spans 17 amino acids. CDR3 bases: TGTGCCAGCAGCTCAATAGCGGGGCCGGTAAGGGCGCACGAGCAGTACTTC. Residues: CASSSIAGPVRAHEQYF.

This chain connects TRBV7-9 to TRBJ2-3; D may be TRBD2 (6 bases). Between the trimmed V and J ends, which lost 8 bases and 4 bases, there was a span of 13 bases. The CDR3 extends over 13 amino acids. Germline lookup yields CDR1 SEHNR and CDR2 FQNEAQ (reference sequence). The CDR3 region has the DNA TGTGCCAGCTTAGCGGCGGGACCAGATACGCAGTATTTT. Translated: CASLAAGPDTQYF. The full variable domain, its missing parts supplied by reference TRBV7-9 and TRBJ2-3, is DTGVSQNPRHKITKRGQNVTFRCDPISEHNRLYWYRQTLGQGPEFLTYFQNEAQLEKSRLLSDRFSAERPKGSFSTLEIQRTEQGDSAMYLCASLAAGPDTQYFGPGTRLTVL.

The gene calls are TRBV28 and TRBJ2-3, with D tentatively TRBD2 (5 bases). V lost 7 bases and J 5 bases, leaving 16 bases between the germline ends. Germline values: CDR1 MDHEN, CDR2 SYDVKM. This CDR3 contains 14 residues. CDR3 loop: CASTPSGSQDTQYF. The CDR3 nucleotides read TGTGCCAGCACTCCGTCGGGGTCCCAAGATACGCAGTATTTT.

The chain recombines TRBV6-5 with TRBJ1-2, with unresolved D. The CDR3 spans 15 residues. The germline V gene has CDR1 MNHEY and CDR2 SVGAGI. The V and J ends lost 8 bases and 0 bases respectively, with 16 bases between them. CDR3 sequence: CASSLEMATNYGYTF. The CDR3 DNA follows: TGTGCCAGCTCTTTGGAGATGGCGACTAACTATGGCTACACCTTC.